The 8 T cell receptor beta chains below all came from one sample that was sequenced in a study of cytomegalovirus exposure and HLA in healthy donors. Both 60 Vbeta primers and 13 Jbeta primers went into the PCR. TCRdb's copy holds only in-frame clones and misses some; the assay was immunoSEQ multiplex PCR. The sample totals about 140,000 clones. The sample taken for sequencing was PBMCs. These receptors came from a woman between 18 and 29 years old in good health and CMV-seronegative.

Here the CDR3 reads CASSLRRGNSYNEQFF. Written as DNA, the CDR3 is TGTGCCAGCAGCTTGAGGAGGGGCAATTCCTACAATGAGCAGTTCTTC. The chain combines TRBV5-6 with TRBJ2-1, with D possibly matching TRBD2 (6 bases). Germline V lookup: CDR1 SGHDT, CDR2 YYEEEE. This CDR3 has 16 amino acids. Trimming left V 1 base short and J 1 base short, with 12 bases between.

This chain connects TRBV7-2 to TRBJ1-2; TRBD1 aligns across 8 bases. CDR1 SGHTA and CDR2 FQGNSA come from the germline V gene. V gave up 6 bases and J gave up 1 base; unmatched junction bases: 7. This CDR3 spans 15 amino acids. The CDR3 region is CASRRNRGDNYGYTF. CDR3 DNA: TGTGCCAGCAGGCGCAACAGGGGGGATAACTATGGCTACACCTTC.

This chain uses TRBV12-5 with TRBJ2-1; 12 positions match TRBD2. The CDR3 is made up of 18 amino acids. V was pared by 5 bases and J by 0 bases, with 8 bases of the junction left unmatched. Germline loops: CDR1 LGHNT, CDR2 FRNRAP. As DNA, the CDR3 is TGTGCTAGTGGTCCCCTAGCGGGAGGGCCTGTCTCCTACAATGAGCAGTTCTTC. Protein sequence: CASGPLAGGPVSYNEQFF.

The chain carries TRBV5-4 and TRBJ2-1; D is possibly TRBD2 (6 bases). This CDR3 is built from 15 residues. V lost 3 bases and J 3 bases, leaving 13 bases between the germline ends. Germline V CDR1 and CDR2: SGHNT, YYREEE (reference sequence). CDR3 sequence (DNA): TGTGCCAGCAGCTACCACGGGAGAGGCTACAATGAGCAGTTCTTC. It translates to CASSYHGRGYNEQFF.

The J gene is TRBJ2-1, the V gene TRBV19; D unclear. This CDR3 is built from 14 residues. The V gene's germline CDR1 is LNHDA and CDR2 SQIVND (reference sequence). Trimming removed 5 bases from V and 0 bases from J, with 8 bases in between. The CDR3 DNA reads as TGTGCCAGTAGTGCCAGGATCTCCTACAATGAGCAGTTCTTC. Encoded protein: CASSARISYNEQFF.

The chain couples TRBV27 to TRBJ2-1; 8 nucleotides align to TRBD2. With V trimmed by 5 bases and J by 7 bases, 16 bases remained unmatched. The CDR3 extends over 17 amino acids. The germline V gene has CDR1 MNHEY and CDR2 SMNVEV (reference sequence). Written as DNA, the CDR3 is TGTGCCAGCAGTCCCCATATTCGGACACTAGCGGTGAATGAGCAGTTCTTC. Encoded protein: CASSPHIRTLAVNEQFF.

This rearrangement joins TRBV29-1 to TRBJ2-7, with 9 bases lining up with TRBD2. Germline trimming cut 4 bases from V and 7 bases from J; bases unmatched to any gene: 5. The CDR3 loop spans 12 amino acids. CDR1 and CDR2 (germline): SQVTM, ANQGSEA. The CDR3 bases are TGCAGCGTTGTGGCGGGAGGGTATGAGCAGTACTTC. Amino acids: CSVVAGGYEQYF.

This chain connects TRBV29-1 to TRBJ2-1; 9 positions agree with TRBD2. Germline loops: CDR1 SQVTM, CDR2 ANQGSEA. Trimming took 3 bases from V and 2 from J; bases not matched to a gene: 5. This CDR3 is built from 15 residues. The CDR3 loop is CSVDQASGAYNEQFF. CDR3 DNA: TGCAGCGTTGACCAGGCTAGCGGGGCCTACAATGAGCAGTTCTTC.